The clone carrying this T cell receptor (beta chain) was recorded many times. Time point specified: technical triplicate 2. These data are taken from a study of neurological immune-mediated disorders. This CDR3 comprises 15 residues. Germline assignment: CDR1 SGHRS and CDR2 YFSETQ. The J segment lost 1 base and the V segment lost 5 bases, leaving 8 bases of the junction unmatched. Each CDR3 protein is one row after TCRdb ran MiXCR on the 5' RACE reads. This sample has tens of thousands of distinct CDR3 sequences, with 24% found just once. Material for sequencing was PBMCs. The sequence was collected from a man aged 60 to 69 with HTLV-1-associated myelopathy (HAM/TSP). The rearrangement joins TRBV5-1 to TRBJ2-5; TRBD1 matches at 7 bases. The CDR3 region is CASSGETGLQETQYF. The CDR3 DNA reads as TGCGCCAGCAGTGGAGAGACAGGGCTCCAAGAGACCCAGTACTTC.